The clone carrying this T cell receptor (beta chain) has only a few counts. Time point: peripheral blood 6 weeks after treatment start. This sample is drawn from a study of PD-L1 blockade in urothelial cancer. The wider study: Patients commenced atezolizumab in 2014, and it was given at 1,200 mg intravenously every 3 weeks.

The CDR3 sequence is 14 residues long. V gave up 3 bases and J gave up 1 base, with 9 bases separating them. Germline values: CDR1 LNHDA, CDR2 SQIVND (reference sequence). Each PCR had synthetic TCR analog templates added to it as a spike-in. Using immunoSEQ multiplex PCR, the repertoire was profiled, and TCRdb retains in-frame clones only, with some absent. This sample has 45,000 to 55,000 clones; over 75% occur once, and the top ten carry roughly 1.9%. The sequence was obtained from a man between 50 and 59 years old with urothelial cancer. The chain couples TRBV19 to TRBJ1-2; no clear D. The sample consisted of PBMCs, taken around atezolizumab (anti-PD-L1) treatment. CDR3 residues: CASSIREGNYGYTF. CDR3 sequence (DNA): TGTGCCAGTAGTATTCGGGAGGGTAACTATGGCTACACCTTC.